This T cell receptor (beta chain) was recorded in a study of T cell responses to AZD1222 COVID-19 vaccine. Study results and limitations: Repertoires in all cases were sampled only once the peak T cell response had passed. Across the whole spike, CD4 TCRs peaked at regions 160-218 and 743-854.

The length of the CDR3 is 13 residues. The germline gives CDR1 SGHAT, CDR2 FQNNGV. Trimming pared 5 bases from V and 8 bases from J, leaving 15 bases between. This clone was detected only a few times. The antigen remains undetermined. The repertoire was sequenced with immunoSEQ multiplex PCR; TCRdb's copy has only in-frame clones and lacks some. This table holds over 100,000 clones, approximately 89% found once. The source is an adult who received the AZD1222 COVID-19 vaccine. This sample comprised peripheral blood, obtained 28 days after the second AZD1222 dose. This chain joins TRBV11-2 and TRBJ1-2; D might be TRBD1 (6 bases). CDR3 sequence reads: CASSPDRQVGYTF. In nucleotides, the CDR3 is TGTGCCAGCAGCCCAGATCGACAGGTGGGCTACACCTTC. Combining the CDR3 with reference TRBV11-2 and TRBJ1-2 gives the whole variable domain EAGVAQSPRYKIIEKRQSVAFWCNPISGHATLYWYQQILGQGPKLLIQFQNNGVVDDSQLPKDRFSAERLKGVDSTLKIQPAKLEDSAVYLCASSPDRQVGYTFGSGTRLTVV.